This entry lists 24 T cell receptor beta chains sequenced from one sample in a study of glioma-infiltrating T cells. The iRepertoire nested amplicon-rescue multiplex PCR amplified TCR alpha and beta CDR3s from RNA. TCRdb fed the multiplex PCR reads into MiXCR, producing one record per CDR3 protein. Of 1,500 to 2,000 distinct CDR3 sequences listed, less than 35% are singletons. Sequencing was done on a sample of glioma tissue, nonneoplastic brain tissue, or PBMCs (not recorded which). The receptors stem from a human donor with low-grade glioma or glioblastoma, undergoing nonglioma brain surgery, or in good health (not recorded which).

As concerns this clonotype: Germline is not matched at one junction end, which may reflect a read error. This chain's CDR3 is CVSSERREGLDTQYF. In DNA form, the CDR3 reads TGCGTCAGCAGTGAGAGGAGGGAGGGCCTGGATACGCAGTATTTT. This chain connects TRBV10-1 to TRBJ2-3, with TRBD2 matching over 7 bases. CDR1 WNHNN and CDR2 SYGVQD come from the germline V gene (reference sequence). The CDR3 runs 15 residues.

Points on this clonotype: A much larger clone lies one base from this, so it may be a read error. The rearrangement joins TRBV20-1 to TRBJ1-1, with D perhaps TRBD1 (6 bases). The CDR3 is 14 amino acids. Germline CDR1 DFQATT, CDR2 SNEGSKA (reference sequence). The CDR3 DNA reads TGCAGTGCTAGTCCCACAGGGAAGTACACTGAAGCTTCCTTT. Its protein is CSASPTGKYTEASF.

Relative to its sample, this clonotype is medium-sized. This CDR3 is CSARDQGDQPQHF. The CDR3 DNA reads TGCAGTGCTAGAGATCAGGGAGACCAGCCCCAGCATTTT. This chain uses TRBV20-1 with TRBJ1-5, with D tentatively TRBD1 (5 bases). The CDR3 spans 13 residues. V gave up 0 bases and J gave up 7 bases, with 10 bases separating them. The germline V gene encodes CDR1 DFQATT and CDR2 SNEGSKA (reference sequence).

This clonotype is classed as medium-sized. CDR3 loop: CASSFAFRQAFF. Written as DNA, the CDR3 is TGTGCCAGCAGCTTTGCATTTCGGCAAGCTTTCTTT. V is TRBV11-2 and J is TRBJ1-1, with D unresolved. Trimming cost V 3 bases and J 9 bases, with 11 bases left between them. CDR3 length equals 12 residues. CDR1 is SGHAT and CDR2 is FQNNGV in the germline V gene.

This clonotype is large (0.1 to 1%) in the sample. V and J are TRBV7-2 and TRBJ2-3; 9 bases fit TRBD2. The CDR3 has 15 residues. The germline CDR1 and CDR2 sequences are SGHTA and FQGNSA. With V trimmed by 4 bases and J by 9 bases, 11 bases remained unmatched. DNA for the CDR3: TGTGCCAGCAGCTGGTCTAGCGGGGAGGGCGCCACGCAGTATTTT. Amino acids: CASSWSSGEGATQYF.

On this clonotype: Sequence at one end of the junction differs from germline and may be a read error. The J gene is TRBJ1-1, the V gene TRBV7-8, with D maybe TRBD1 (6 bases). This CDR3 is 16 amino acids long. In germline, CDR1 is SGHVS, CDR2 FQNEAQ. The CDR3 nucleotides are TGTGCCATCAGCTACACAAGGGGGGCGGGGAACACTGAAGCTTTCTTT. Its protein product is CAISYTRGAGNTEAFF.

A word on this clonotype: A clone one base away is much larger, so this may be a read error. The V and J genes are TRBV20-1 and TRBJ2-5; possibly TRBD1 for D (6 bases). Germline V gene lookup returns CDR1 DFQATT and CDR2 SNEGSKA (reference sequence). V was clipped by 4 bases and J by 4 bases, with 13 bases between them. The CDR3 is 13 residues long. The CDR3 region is CSAILGGRETQYF. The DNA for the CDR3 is TGCAGTGCTATACTAGGGGGTCGAGAGACCCAGTACTTC.

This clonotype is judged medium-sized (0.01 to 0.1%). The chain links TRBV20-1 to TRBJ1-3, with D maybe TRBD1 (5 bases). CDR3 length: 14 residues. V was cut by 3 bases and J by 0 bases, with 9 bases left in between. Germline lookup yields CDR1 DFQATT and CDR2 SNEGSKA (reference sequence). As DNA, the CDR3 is TGCAGTGCTAGTAGGGGCAACTCTGGAAACACCATATATTTT. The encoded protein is CSASRGNSGNTIYF.

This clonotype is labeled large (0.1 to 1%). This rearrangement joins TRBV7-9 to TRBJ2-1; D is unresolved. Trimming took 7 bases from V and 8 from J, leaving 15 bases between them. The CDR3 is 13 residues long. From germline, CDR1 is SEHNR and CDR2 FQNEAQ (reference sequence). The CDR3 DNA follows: TGTGCCAGCAACCGCGGTCGGATCGATGAGCAGTTCTTC. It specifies CASNRGRIDEQFF.

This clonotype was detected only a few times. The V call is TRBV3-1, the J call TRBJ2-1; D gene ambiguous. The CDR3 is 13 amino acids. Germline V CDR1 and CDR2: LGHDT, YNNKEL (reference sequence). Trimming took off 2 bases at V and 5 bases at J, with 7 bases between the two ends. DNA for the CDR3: TGTGCCAGCAGCCAAATTCAACACAATGAGCAGTTCTTC. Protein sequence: CASSQIQHNEQFF.

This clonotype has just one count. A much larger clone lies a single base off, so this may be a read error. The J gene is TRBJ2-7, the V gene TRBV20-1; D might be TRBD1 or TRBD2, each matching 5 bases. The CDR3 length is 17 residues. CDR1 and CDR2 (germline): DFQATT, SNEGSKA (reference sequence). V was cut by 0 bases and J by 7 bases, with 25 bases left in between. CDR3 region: CSARDSTLGTSYNEQYF. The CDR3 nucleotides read TGCAGTGCTAGAGACTCCACTCTAGGGACCTCCTACAATGAGCAGTACTTC.

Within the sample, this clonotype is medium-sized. CDR3: CSASSPPGRGYGYTF. The CDR3 DNA sequence: TGCAGTGCTAGCTCCCCCCCGGGGCGAGGCTATGGCTACACCTTC. This chain uses TRBV20-1 with TRBJ1-2; TRBD1 might be the D (5 bases). There are 15 residues in the CDR3. CDR1 is DFQATT, CDR2 SNEGSKA, per germline (reference sequence). V was pared by 3 bases and J by 4 bases, with 18 bases between.

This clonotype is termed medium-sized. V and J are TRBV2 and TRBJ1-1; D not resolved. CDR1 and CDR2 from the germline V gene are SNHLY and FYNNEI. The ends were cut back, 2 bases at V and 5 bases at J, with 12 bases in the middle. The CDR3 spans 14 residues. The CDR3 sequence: CASSELTGWTEAFF. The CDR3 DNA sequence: TGTGCCAGCAGTGAACTTACGGGATGGACTGAAGCTTTCTTT. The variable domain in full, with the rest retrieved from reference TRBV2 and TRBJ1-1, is EPEVTQTPSHQVTQMGQEVILRCVPISNHLYFYWYRQILGQKVEFLVSFYNNEISEKSEIFDDQFSVERPDGSNFTLKIRSTKLEDSAMYFCASSELTGWTEAFFGQGTRLTVV.

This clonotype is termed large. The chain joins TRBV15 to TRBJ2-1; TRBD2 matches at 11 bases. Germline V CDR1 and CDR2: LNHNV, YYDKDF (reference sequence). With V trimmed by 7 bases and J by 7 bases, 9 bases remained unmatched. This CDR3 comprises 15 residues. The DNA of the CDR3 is TGTGCCACCAAATCCGGGACTAGCGGTACGAATGAGCAGTTCTTC. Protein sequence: CATKSGTSGTNEQFF. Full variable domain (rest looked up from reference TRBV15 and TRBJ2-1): DAMVIQNPRYQVTQFGKPVTLSCSQTLNHNVMYWYQQKSSQAPKLLFHYYDKDFNNEADTPDNFQSRRPNTSFCFLDIRSPGLGDTAMYLCATKSGTSGTNEQFFGPGTRLTVL.

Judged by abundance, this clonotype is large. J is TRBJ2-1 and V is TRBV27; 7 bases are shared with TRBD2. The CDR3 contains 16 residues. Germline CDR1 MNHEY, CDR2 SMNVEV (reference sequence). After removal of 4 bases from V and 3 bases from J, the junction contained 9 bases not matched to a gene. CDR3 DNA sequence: TGTGCCAGCAGTTCCCCTCTAGCGGAAAACTACAATGAGCAGTTCTTC. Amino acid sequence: CASSSPLAENYNEQFF.

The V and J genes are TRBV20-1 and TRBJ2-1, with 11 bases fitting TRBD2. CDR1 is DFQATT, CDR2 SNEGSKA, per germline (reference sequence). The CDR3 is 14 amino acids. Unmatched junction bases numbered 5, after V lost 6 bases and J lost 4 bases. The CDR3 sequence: CSASGLAGYNEQFF. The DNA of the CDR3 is TGCAGTGCCAGCGGACTAGCGGGTTACAATGAGCAGTTCTTC.

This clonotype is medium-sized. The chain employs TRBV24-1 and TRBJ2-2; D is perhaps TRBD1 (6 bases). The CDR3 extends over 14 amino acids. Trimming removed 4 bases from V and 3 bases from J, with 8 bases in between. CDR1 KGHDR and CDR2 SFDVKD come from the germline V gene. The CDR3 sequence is CATSESGDTGELFF. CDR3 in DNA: TGTGCCACCAGTGAGTCAGGGGACACCGGGGAGCTGTTTTTT.

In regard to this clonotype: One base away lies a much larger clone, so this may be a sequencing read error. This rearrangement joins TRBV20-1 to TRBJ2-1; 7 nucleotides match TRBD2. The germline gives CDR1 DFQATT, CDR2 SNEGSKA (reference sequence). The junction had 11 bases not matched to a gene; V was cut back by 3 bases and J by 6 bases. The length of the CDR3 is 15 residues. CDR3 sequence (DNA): TGCAGTGCTAGGGCTGAGGGAGGGCCCTGCAATGAGCAGTTCTTC. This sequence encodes CSARAEGGPCNEQFF.

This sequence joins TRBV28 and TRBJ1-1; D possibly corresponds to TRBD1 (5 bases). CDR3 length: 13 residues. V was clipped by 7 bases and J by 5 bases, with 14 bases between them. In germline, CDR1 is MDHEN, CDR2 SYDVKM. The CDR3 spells CASKAGSVTEAFF. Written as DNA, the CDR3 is TGTGCCAGCAAGGCAGGGAGTGTGACTGAAGCTTTCTTT.

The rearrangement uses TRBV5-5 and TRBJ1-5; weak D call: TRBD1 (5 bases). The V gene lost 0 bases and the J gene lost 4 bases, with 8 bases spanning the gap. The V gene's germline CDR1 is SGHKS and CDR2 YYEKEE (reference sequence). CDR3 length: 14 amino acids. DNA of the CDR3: TGTGCCAGCAGCTTGGCCGCAGGGAATCAGCCCCAGCATTTT. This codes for CASSLAAGNQPQHF.

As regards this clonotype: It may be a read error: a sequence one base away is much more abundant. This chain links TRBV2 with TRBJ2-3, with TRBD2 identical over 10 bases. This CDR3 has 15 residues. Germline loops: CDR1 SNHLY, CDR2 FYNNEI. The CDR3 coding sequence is TGTGCCAGCAATCAGAGACTAGCGGGCTCAGATAAGCAGTATTTT. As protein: CASNQRLAGSDKQYF.

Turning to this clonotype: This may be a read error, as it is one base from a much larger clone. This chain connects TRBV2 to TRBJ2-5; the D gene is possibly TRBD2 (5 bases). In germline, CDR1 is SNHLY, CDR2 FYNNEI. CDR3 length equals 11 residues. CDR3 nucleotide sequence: TGTGTCAGCAGAGGGCCTGAGACCCAGTACTTC. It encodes CVSRGPETQYF.

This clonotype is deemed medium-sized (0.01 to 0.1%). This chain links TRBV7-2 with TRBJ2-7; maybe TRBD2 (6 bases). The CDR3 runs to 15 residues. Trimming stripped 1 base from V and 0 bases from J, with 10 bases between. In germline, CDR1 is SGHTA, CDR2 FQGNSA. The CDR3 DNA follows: TGTGCCAGCAGCTTAGAGGGTAGCGGCTCCTACGAGCAGTACTTC. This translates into CASSLEGSGSYEQYF.

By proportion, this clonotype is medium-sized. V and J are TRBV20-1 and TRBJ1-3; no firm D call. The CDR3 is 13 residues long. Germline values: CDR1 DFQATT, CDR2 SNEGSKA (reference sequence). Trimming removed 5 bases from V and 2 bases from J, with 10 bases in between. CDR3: CSARRVPGNTIYF. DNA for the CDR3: TGCAGTGCTCGTAGGGTTCCTGGAAACACCATATATTTT.